This T cell receptor (beta chain) comes out of a study of blood T cells in healthy people across ages. The second PCR ran about 6 to 12 cycles with a sample-barcoded 5' primer and J-beta primers. TCRdb independently ran MiXCR on the 5' RACE reads; one entry per CDR3 protein. The data hold about 1,400,000 distinct CDR3 sequences, with approximately 40% observed a single time. About this clonotype itself: The antigen is unknown.

Findings and limits, study-wide: Considered underestimates were the diversity estimates obtained from one million T cells. Per-million-T-cell TCR beta diversity fell roughly linearly with age. Researchers report that TCR beta diversity correlated strongly with naive T cell percentage.

Trimming at V came to 6 bases and at J to 7 bases, leaving 11 bases not matched to a gene. CDR3 length equals 14 residues. CDR1 SEHNR and CDR2 FQNEAQ come from the germline V gene (reference sequence). Specimen: blood. This clonotype was sampled from a young woman in good health. V is TRBV7-9 and J is TRBJ1-1, with 7 bases aligning to TRBD1. The CDR3 here is CASRPKEGTDEAFF. The CDR3 nucleotides are TGTGCCAGCAGACCCAAAGAGGGGACAGATGAAGCTTTCTTT.